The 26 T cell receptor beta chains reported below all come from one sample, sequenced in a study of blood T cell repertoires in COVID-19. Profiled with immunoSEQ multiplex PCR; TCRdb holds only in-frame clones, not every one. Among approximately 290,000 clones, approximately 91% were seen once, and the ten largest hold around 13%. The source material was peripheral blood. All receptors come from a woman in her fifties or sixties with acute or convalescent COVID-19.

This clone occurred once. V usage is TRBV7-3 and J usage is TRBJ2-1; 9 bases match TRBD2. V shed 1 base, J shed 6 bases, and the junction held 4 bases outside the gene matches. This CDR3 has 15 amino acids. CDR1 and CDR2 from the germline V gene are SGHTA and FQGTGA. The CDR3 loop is CASSLNGGRANEQFF. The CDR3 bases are TGTGCCAGCAGCTTAAATGGCGGGAGGGCCAATGAGCAGTTCTTC.

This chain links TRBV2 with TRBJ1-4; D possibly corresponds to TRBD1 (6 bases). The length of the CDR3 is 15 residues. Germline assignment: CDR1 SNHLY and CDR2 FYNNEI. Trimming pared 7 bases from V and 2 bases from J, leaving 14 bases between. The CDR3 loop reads CASTRSRGTNEKLFF. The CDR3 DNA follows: TGTGCCAGCACCAGAAGTAGGGGGACTAATGAAAAACTGTTTTTT.

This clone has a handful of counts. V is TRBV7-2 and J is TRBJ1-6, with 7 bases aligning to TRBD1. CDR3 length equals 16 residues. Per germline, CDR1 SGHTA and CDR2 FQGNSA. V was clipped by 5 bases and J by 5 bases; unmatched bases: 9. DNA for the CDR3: TGTGCCAGCAGCACCGCTACAGGGGTGAATAATTCACCCCTCCACTTT. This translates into CASSTATGVNNSPLHF.

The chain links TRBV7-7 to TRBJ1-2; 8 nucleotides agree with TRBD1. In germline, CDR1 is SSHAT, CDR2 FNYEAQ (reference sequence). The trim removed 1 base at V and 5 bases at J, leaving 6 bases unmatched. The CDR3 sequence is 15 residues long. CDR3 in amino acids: CASSLGDRSSYGYTF. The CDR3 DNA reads TGTGCCAGCAGCTTAGGGGACAGGTCCTCTTATGGCTACACCTTC.

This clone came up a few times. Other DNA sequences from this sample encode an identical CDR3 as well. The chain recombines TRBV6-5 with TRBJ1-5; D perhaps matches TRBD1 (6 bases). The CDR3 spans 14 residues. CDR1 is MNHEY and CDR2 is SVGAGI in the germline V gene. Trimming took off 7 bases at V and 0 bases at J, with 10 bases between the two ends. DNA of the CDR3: TGTGCCAGCAACCCGACAGGTAGCAATCAGCCCCAGCATTTT. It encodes CASNPTGSNQPQHF.

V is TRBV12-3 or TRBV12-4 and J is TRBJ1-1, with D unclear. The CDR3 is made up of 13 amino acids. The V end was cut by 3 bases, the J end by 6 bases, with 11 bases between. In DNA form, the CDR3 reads TGTGCCAGCAGTTTCACTGCTCCCGCTGAAGCTTTCTTT. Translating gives CASSFTAPAEAFF.

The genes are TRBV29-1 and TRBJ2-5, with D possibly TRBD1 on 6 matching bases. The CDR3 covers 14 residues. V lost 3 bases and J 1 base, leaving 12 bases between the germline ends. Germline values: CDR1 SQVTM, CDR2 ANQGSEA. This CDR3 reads CSVEAPDSQETQYF. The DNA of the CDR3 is TGCAGCGTTGAGGCGCCGGACAGCCAAGAGACCCAGTACTTC.

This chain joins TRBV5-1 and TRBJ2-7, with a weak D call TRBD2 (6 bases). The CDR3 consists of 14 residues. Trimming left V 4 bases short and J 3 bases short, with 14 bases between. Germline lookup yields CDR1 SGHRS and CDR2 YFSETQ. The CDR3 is CASSGDPRGYEQYF. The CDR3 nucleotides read TGCGCCAGCAGCGGGGACCCGCGGGGCTACGAGCAGTACTTC.

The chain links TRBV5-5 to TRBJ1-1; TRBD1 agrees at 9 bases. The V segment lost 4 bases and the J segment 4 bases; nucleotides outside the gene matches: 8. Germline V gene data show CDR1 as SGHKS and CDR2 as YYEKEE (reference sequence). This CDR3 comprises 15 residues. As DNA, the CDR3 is TGTGCCAGCAGCCGGGGACAGGGACGATTCACTGAAGCTTTCTTT. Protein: CASSRGQGRFTEAFF.

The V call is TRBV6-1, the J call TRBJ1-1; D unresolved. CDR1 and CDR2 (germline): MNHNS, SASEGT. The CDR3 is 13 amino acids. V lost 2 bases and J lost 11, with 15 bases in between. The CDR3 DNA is TGTGCCAGCAGTGAAACGAGTACCTGGAGGGCTTTCTTT. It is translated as CASSETSTWRAFF.

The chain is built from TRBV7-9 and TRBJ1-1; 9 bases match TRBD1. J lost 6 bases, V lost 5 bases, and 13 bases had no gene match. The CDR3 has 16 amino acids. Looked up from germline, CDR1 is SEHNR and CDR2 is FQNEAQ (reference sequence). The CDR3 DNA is TGTGCCAGCAGCCAATCACCGGGACAGGGTATTGCTGAAGCTTTCTTT. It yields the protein CASSQSPGQGIAEAFF.

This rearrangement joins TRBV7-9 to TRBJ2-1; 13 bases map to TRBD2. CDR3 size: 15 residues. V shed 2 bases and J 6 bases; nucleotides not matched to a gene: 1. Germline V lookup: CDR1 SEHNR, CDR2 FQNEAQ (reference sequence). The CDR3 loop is CASSLTSGRANEQFF. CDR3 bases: TGTGCCAGCAGCTTAACTAGCGGGAGGGCCAATGAGCAGTTCTTC.

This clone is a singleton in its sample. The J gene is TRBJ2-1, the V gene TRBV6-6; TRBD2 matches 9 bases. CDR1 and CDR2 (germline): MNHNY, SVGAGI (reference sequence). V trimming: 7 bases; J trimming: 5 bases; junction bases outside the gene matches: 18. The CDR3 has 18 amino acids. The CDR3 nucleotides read TGTGCCAGCAATCGGAGGGGGCTAGCGGGGACACAGCACAATGAGCAGTTCTTC. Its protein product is CASNRRGLAGTQHNEQFF.

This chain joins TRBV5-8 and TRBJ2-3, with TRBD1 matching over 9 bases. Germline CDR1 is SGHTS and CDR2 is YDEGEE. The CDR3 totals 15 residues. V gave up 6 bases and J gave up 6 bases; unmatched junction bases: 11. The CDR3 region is CASNIQGAAGDTQYF. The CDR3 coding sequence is TGTGCCAGCAATATACAGGGGGCAGCGGGTGATACGCAGTATTTT.

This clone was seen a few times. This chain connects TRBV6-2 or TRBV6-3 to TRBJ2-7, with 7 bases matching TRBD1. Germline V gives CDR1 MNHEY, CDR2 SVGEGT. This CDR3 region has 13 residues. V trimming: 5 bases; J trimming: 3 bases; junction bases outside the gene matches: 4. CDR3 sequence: CASSGDSHYEQYF. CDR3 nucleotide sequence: TGTGCCAGCAGTGGGGACAGTCACTACGAGCAGTACTTC.

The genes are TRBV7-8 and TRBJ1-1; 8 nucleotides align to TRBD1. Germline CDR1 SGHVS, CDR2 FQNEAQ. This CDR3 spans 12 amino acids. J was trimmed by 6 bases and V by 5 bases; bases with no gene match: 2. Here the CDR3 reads CASSLQGAEAFF. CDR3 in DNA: TGTGCCAGCAGCCTACAGGGGGCTGAAGCTTTCTTT.

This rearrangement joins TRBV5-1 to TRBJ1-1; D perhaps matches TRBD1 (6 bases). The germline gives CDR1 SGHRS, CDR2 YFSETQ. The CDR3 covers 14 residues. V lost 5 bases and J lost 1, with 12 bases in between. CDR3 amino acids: CASSQTGTNTEAFF. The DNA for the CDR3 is TGCGCCAGCAGTCAAACAGGGACGAACACTGAAGCTTTCTTT.

The CDR3 DNA sequence: TGTGCCAGCGGAGGTTTGGGGGGGACGAACACTGAAGCTTTCTTT. It is translated as CASGGLGGTNTEAFF. The chain couples TRBV28 to TRBJ1-1, with D possibly being TRBD1 (5 bases). The CDR3 totals 15 residues. Germline V gene lookup returns CDR1 MDHEN and CDR2 SYDVKM. V lost 8 bases to trimming and J lost 1 base, with 17 bases between them.

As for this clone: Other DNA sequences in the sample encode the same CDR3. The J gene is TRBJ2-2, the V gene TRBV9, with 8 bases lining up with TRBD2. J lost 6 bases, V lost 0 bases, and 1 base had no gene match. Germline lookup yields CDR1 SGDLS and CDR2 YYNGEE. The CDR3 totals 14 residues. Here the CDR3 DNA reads TGTGCCAGCAGCGTAGCGGGGGGGCCCGGGGAGCTGTTTTTT. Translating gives CASSVAGGPGELFF.

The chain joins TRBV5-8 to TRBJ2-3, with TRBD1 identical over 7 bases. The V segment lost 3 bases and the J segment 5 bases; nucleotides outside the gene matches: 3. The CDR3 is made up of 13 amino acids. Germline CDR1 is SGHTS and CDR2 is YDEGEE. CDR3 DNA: TGTGCCAGCAGCTCGACAGGGCGAGATACGCAGTATTTT. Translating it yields CASSSTGRDTQYF.

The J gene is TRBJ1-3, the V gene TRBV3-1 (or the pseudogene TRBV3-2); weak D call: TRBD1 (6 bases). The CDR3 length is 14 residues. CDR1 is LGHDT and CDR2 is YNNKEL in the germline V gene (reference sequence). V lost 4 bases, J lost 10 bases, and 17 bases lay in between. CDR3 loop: CASSLGGAQDTIYF. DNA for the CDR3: TGTGCCAGCAGCCTCGGGGGGGCCCAAGATACCATATATTTT.

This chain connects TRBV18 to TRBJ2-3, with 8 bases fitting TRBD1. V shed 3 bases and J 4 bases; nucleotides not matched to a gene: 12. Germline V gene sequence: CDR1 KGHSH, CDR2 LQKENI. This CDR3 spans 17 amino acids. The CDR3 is CASSPNAGTGRADTQYF. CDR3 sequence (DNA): TGTGCCAGCTCACCCAATGCCGGGACAGGTCGTGCAGATACGCAGTATTTT.

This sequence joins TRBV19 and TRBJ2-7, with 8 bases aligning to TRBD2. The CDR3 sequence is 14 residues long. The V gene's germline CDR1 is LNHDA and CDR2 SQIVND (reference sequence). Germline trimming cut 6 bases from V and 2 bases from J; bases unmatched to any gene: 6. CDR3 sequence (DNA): TGTGCCAGTAGCATGACAGCGGGAGCCTACGAGCAGTACTTC. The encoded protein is CASSMTAGAYEQYF.

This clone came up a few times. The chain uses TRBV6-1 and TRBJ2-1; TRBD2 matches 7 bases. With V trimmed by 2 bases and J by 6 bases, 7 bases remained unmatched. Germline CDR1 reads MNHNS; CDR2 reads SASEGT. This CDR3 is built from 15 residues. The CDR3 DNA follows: TGTGCCAGCAGTGAAAGGCTAGCGGCCTCCAATGAGCAGTTCTTC. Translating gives CASSERLAASNEQFF.

The CDR3 region is CASSELQGPQGSPLHF. In DNA, the CDR3 is TGTGCCAGCAGTGAACTACAGGGGCCCCAGGGGTCACCCCTCCACTTT. The chain is built from TRBV2 and TRBJ1-6; 7 bases match TRBD1. CDR3 length equals 16 residues. Per germline, CDR1 SNHLY and CDR2 FYNNEI. V was pared by 2 bases and J by 10 bases, with 11 bases of the junction left unmatched.

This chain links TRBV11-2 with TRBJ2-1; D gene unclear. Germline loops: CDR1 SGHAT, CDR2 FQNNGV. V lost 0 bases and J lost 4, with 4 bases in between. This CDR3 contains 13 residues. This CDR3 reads CASSLDAYNEQFF. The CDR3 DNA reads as TGTGCCAGCAGCTTAGACGCGTACAATGAGCAGTTCTTC.